These 6 T cell receptor beta chains came from one sample sequenced in a study of OX40 agonist ivuxolimab in advanced cancers. Data came from immunoSEQ multiplex PCR; TCRdb stores just in-frame clones and leaves some out. Of about 60,000 clones in the sample, about 89% were seen once. The specimen was CD4+ or CD8+ T cells sorted from blood, collected in a trial of the OX40 agonist ivuxolimab. These receptors were collected from an adult with an advanced solid tumor such as melanoma, head and neck, liver or kidney cancer.

The CDR3 spells CASSSTGGKNNEQFF. The CDR3, as DNA: TGTGCCAGCAGCTCAACGGGGGGGAAGAATAATGAGCAGTTCTTC. The V call is TRBV7-2, the J call TRBJ2-1; 8 bases are shared with TRBD2. This CDR3 has 15 amino acids. The germline V gene has CDR1 SGHTA and CDR2 FQGNSA. J was trimmed by 7 bases and V by 4 bases; bases with no gene match: 9.

Comments on this clone: At one of its ends the junction is not consistent with the germline gene, which may arise from a read error. J is TRBJ2-5 and V is TRBV7-7; D tentatively reads TRBD1 or TRBD2 (6 bases each). The CDR3 extends over 15 amino acids. The germline V gene encodes CDR1 SSHAT and CDR2 FNYEAQ (reference sequence). CDR3 DNA sequence: TGTGCTAGCAGCTTGAGGGGGACTTCTCAAGAGACCCAGTACTTC. Its protein is CASSLRGTSQETQYF.

V is TRBV7-2 and J is TRBJ2-7; 7 positions match TRBD2. This CDR3 region has 16 residues. Looked up from germline, CDR1 is SGHTA and CDR2 is FQGNSA. With 1 base clipped from V and 0 bases from J, the junction kept 6 bases outside the gene matches. CDR3 DNA sequence: TGTGCCAGCAGCTTAGGAGCGGGAACCATCTCCTACGAGCAGTACTTC. Amino acid sequence: CASSLGAGTISYEQYF.

The CDR3 DNA is TGTGCCAGCAGGGCCTCTGGGGCCAACGTCCTGACTTTC. Translated: CASRASGANVLTF. This rearrangement joins TRBV9 to TRBJ2-6; D is undetermined. Germline V lookup: CDR1 SGDLS, CDR2 YYNGEE. The CDR3 spans 13 residues. Trimming left V 5 bases short and J 0 bases short, with 3 bases between.

The chain carries TRBV4-2 and TRBJ2-1; 12 nucleotides match TRBD2. J lost 12 bases, V lost 0 bases, and 12 bases had no gene match. In germline, CDR1 is LGHNA, CDR2 YNFKEQ. CDR3 length: 17 residues. The CDR3 DNA reads TGTGCCAGCAGCCAAGATCTTGGGGCTAGCGGGAGGGCCACGCAGTTCTTC. Its protein product is CASSQDLGASGRATQFF.

CDR3 in DNA: TGTGCCAGCTCATCGGACAGGGGAGATGAAAAACTGTTTTTT. It yields the protein CASSSDRGDEKLFF. The chain joins TRBV18 to TRBJ1-4, with TRBD1 identical over 9 bases. V was clipped by 5 bases and J by 6 bases; unmatched bases: 4. Germline V lookup: CDR1 KGHSH, CDR2 LQKENI. This CDR3 has 14 residues.